One sample yielded the 10 T cell receptor beta chains listed below, sequenced in a study of T-cell memory formation after mild COVID-19. Each CDR3 protein is one row after TCRdb ran MiXCR on the 5' RACE reads. The repertoire holds about 440,000 distinct CDR3 sequences, with roughly 20% as singletons. Sequencing input: PBMCs or a T cell subset sorted from them (not recorded which). The receptors here all came from an adult woman who had mild COVID-19 (a few samples of this study predate the infection). Cell type and time point are not known.

This clonotype was counted only a few times. The rearrangement joins TRBV6-2 or TRBV6-3 to TRBJ2-3; D unclear. Between the trimmed V and J ends, which lost 2 bases and 0 bases, there was a span of 12 bases. Per the germline V gene, CDR1 is MNHEY and CDR2 is SVGEGT. This CDR3 region has 16 residues. The CDR3 coding sequence is TGTGCCAGCAGTTACAATTGGAGACCCAGCACAGATACGCAGTATTTT. Its translation: CASSYNWRPSTDTQYF.

The chain has TRBV11-2 and TRBJ1-2; D remains ambiguous. V shed 8 bases and J shed 1 base, with 14 bases lying between them. Germline CDR1 SGHAT, CDR2 FQNNGV. There are 14 residues in the CDR3. This chain's CDR3 is CASGLNTFNYGYTF. CDR3 DNA: TGTGCCAGCGGCCTGAACACCTTTAACTATGGCTACACCTTC.

CDR3 nucleotide sequence: TGTGCCAGCAGTTACTCGGGAGGGCCTGACAATGAGCAGTTCTTC. It translates to CASSYSGGPDNEQFF. The rearrangement links TRBV6-5 to TRBJ2-1, with 7 bases matching TRBD2. The CDR3 runs 15 residues. CDR1 is MNHEY, CDR2 SVGAGI, per germline. V gave up 0 bases and J gave up 5 bases; unmatched junction bases: 4.

This clonotype appeared a few times. This chain uses TRBV24-1 with TRBJ1-5, with a weak D call TRBD1 (6 bases). V was cut by 7 bases and J by 4 bases, with 16 bases left in between. This CDR3 comprises 15 residues. In germline, CDR1 is KGHDR, CDR2 SFDVKD. The CDR3 sequence is CATRRATGRNQPQHF. The DNA of the CDR3 is TGTGCCACCAGGCGCGCTACAGGGAGGAATCAGCCCCAGCATTTT.

The rearrangement joins TRBV12-5 to TRBJ1-5; tentatively, D is TRBD1 (6 bases). The CDR3 sequence is 18 residues long. CDR1 is LGHNT, CDR2 FRNRAP, per germline. Trimming removed 0 bases at V and 0 bases at J, with 15 bases between. The CDR3 DNA reads as TGTGCTAGTGGTTTGGTACTGGTCGGACAGCGTAGCAATCAGCCCCAGCATTTT. This codes for CASGLVLVGQRSNQPQHF.

V gene TRBV13 combines with J gene TRBJ2-1, with 10 bases lining up with TRBD2. The CDR3 has 15 residues. The V gene's germline CDR1 is PRHDT and CDR2 FYEKMQ (reference sequence). V lost 4 bases to trimming and J lost 8 bases; unmatched junction nucleotides: 8. CDR3 amino acids: CASSSGLARSDEQFF. CDR3 in DNA: TGTGCCAGCAGCTCGGGACTAGCGAGGAGTGATGAGCAGTTCTTC.

This chain links TRBV19 with TRBJ1-5, with a possible D match to TRBD1 (5 bases). Trimming removed 3 bases at V and 1 base at J, with 13 bases between. This CDR3 region has 16 residues. The germline V gene has CDR1 LNHDA and CDR2 SQIVND (reference sequence). The CDR3 reads CASSMPSRASNQPQHF. Here the CDR3 DNA reads TGTGCCAGTAGTATGCCATCCAGGGCCAGCAATCAGCCCCAGCATTTT.

The chain recombines TRBV7-8 with TRBJ2-7; D is unclear. The germline CDR1 and CDR2 sequences are SGHVS and FQNEAQ. This CDR3 contains 13 residues. V gave up 5 bases and J gave up 6 bases, with 14 bases separating them. CDR3 sequence (DNA): TGTGCCAGCAGCCGCTCCGCCCTCAGCGAGCAGTACTTC. Translated, it gives CASSRSALSEQYF.

The chain combines TRBV5-5 with TRBJ2-3, with D hard to call. V was clipped by 4 bases and J by 1 base, with 16 bases between them. The CDR3 totals 16 residues. Germline V gene sequence: CDR1 SGHKS, CDR2 YYEKEE (reference sequence). The CDR3 loop is CASSLAVGLGTDTQYF. CDR3 coding DNA: TGTGCCAGCAGCCTGGCCGTCGGGTTGGGCACAGATACGCAGTATTTT.

This clonotype was recorded a few times. The chain has TRBV12-3 or TRBV12-4 and TRBJ2-1; 11 bases match TRBD2. The V segment lost 6 bases and the J segment 9 bases; nucleotides outside the gene matches: 10. This CDR3 has 15 residues. The CDR3 nucleotides read TGTGCCAGCAGCGGGCTTAGCGGGGGGGCCAGTGAGCAGTTCTTC. It yields the protein CASSGLSGGASEQFF.